This TCR beta chain was obtained from a study of CD8+ T cells in alopecia areata. The wider study: Treated patients were dosed with oral tofacitinib, taking 5 to 10 mg twice daily.

This clone was found once. Trimming left V 0 bases short and J 3 bases short, with 11 bases between. There are 15 residues in the CDR3. CDR1 and CDR2 from the germline V gene are SGHNT and YYREEE (reference sequence). Isolated RNA was reverse transcribed into cDNA used as the sequencing template. The method was immunoSEQ multiplex PCR; TCRdb's version includes in-frame clones alone and lacks a portion of them. In the table there are under 150,000 clones, 56% of which are singletons. Sample treatment: oral pan-JAK inhibitor, 5-10 mg twice daily. Sampling of alopecia areata patients yielded lesional scalp punch biopsies as well as peripheral blood.

The sample here was CD4+ T cells sorted from blood, taken at week 24, from a patient treated with tofacitinib. This TCR derives from a human donor with alopecia areata. The genes are TRBV5-4 and TRBJ2-3, with D uncertain. CDR3 DNA sequence: TGTGCCAGCAGCTTGGAACAGCGTGCGACAGATACGCAGTATTTT. Its translation: CASSLEQRATDTQYF.